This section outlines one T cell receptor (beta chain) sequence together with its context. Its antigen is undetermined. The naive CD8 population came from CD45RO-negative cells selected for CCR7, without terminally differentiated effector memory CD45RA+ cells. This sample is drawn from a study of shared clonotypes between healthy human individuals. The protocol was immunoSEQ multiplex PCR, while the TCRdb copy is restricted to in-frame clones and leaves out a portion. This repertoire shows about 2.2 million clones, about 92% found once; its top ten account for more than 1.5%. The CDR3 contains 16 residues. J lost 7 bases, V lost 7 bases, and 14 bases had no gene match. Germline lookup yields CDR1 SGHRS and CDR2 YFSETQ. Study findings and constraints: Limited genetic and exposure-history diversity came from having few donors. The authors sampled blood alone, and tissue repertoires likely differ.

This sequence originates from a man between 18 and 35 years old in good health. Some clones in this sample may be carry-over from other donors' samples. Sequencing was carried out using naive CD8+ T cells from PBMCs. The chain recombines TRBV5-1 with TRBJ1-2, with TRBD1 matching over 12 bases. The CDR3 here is CASHLGQGAFGGGYTF. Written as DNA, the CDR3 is TGCGCCAGCCACCTGGGACAGGGGGCTTTTGGTGGTGGCTACACCTTC.